This T cell receptor beta chain was sequenced in a study of blood T cell repertoires in COVID-19. At the level of the study: From T cells, B-cell-depleted T cells, or PBMCs came the material, which was cDNA or gDNA.

No more than 2 weeks before study entry, exposed participants had met a case of COVID-19. Per the original data handling: Quantification of nucleated cells was approximated via reference gene primer amplification. Measured with immunoSEQ multiplex PCR; TCRdb has only the in-frame clones, and not every one. That table supplies the V and J calls and clone size; D and trimming were determined from the DNA. The sample contains about 270,000 clones, 75% to 95% of which appear only once. Between the trimmed V and J ends, which lost 1 base and 2 bases, there was a span of 8 bases. The CDR3 consists of 13 residues. Germline loops: CDR1 SQVTM, CDR2 ANQGSEA.

The sample comprised PBMCs or T cells enriched from blood (not recorded which). The rearrangement links TRBV29-1 to TRBJ2-5; TRBD1 is a possible D gene (5 bases). The TCR comes from a man aged 40-49 years who had been exposed to COVID-19. This CDR3 is CSVEGAGQETQYF. The CDR3 DNA sequence: TGCAGCGTTGAAGGGGCAGGGCAAGAGACCCAGTACTTC.